These 17 T cell receptor beta chains originate from one sample sequenced in a study of blood T cell repertoires in COVID-19. Sequencing was performed with immunoSEQ multiplex PCR; in TCRdb, only in-frame clones are kept and a portion is missing. The sample has 150,000 to 200,000 clones; around four fifths are singletons. The sequencing sample was made of peripheral blood. The receptors here all came from a woman aged 80 or over with active or convalescent COVID-19.

V usage is TRBV18 and J usage is TRBJ1-1; D not certain. Germline V CDR1 and CDR2: KGHSH, LQKENI. The CDR3 contains 15 residues. Trimming pared 0 bases from V and 1 base from J, leaving 9 bases between. The CDR3 DNA follows: TGTGCCAGCTCACCACCGTTACTGAAGAACACTGAAGCTTTCTTT. Protein: CASSPPLLKNTEAFF.

The V gene is TRBV7-9, the J gene TRBJ2-5, with TRBD1 identical over 7 bases. This CDR3 spans 14 amino acids. Germline trimming cut 9 bases from V and 5 bases from J; bases unmatched to any gene: 12. The germline CDR1 and CDR2 sequences are SEHNR and FQNEAQ (reference sequence). The CDR3 DNA sequence: TGTGCCAGTGCCAGACAGGGTTTCGGGGAGACCCAGTACTTC. Amino acids: CASARQGFGETQYF.

This chain links TRBV7-9 with TRBJ1-5; 9 bases agree with TRBD1. The CDR3 is 16 residues long. Germline V gene data show CDR1 as SEHNR and CDR2 as FQNEAQ (reference sequence). With 1 base clipped from V and 4 bases from J, the junction kept 5 bases outside the gene matches. For the CDR3, the DNA is TGTGCCAGCAGCTTAGGACAGGGGGGGTCGAATCAGCCCCAGCATTTT. It specifies CASSLGQGGSNQPQHF.

CDR3 protein: CASSYRTGNYGYTF. CDR3 DNA sequence: TGTGCCAGCAGTTACCGAACAGGGAACTATGGCTACACCTTC. The chain joins TRBV6-5 to TRBJ1-2; the D gene is possibly TRBD1 (6 bases). The CDR3 is made up of 14 amino acids. Germline V gene lookup returns CDR1 MNHEY and CDR2 SVGAGI. The V and J ends lost 2 bases and 2 bases respectively, with 9 bases between them.

A few counts support this clone. This chain joins TRBV29-1 and TRBJ1-1, with D possibly being TRBD1 (6 bases). V lost 5 bases and J 7 bases, leaving 14 bases between the germline ends. CDR3 length equals 12 residues. Germline CDR1 is SQVTM and CDR2 is ANQGSEA. The CDR3 DNA follows: TGCAGCGTTTGCACGACAGGTGGTGAAGCTTTCTTT. Translation: CSVCTTGGEAFF.

The chain joins TRBV10-2 to TRBJ2-3; no clear D gene. In germline, CDR1 is WSHSY, CDR2 SAAADI. V was pared by 7 bases and J by 2 bases, with 7 bases between. This CDR3 spans 12 amino acids. The CDR3 nucleotides are TGCGCCAGCACCCCCTCCACAGATACGCAGTATTTT. Encoded protein: CASTPSTDTQYF.

J is TRBJ2-7 and V is TRBV7-3, with 7 positions matching TRBD1. The J segment lost 3 bases and the V segment lost 1 base, leaving 9 bases of the junction unmatched. This CDR3 region has 16 residues. The germline CDR1 and CDR2 sequences are SGHTA and FQGTGA. The CDR3 protein is CASSLRFGTVFYEQYF. CDR3 sequence (DNA): TGTGCCAGCAGCTTAAGGTTCGGGACAGTGTTCTACGAGCAGTACTTC.

This clone was seen a single time. V is TRBV6-2 or TRBV6-3 and J is TRBJ1-5, with a weak D call TRBD1 (5 bases). Trimming pared 6 bases from V and 1 base from J, leaving 13 bases between. There are 15 residues in the CDR3. The germline gives CDR1 MNHEY, CDR2 SVGEGT. The CDR3 DNA sequence: TGTGCCAGCAGCCCGGGGCCCTCGAGCAATCAGCCCCAGCATTTT. Its translation is CASSPGPSSNQPQHF.

V is TRBV5-1 and J is TRBJ2-7; D is uncertain. The CDR3 runs 13 residues. Germline CDR1 reads SGHRS; CDR2 reads YFSETQ. Deletions cut 3 bases from V and 1 base from J, with 8 bases between. The CDR3 DNA is TGCGCCAGCAGCTCAACAGTTTCCTACGAGCAGTACTTC. It encodes CASSSTVSYEQYF. Complete variable domain (other parts from reference TRBV5-1 and TRBJ2-7): KAGVTQTPRYLIKTRGQQVTLSCSPISGHRSVSWYQQTPGQGLQFLFEYFSETQRNKGNFPGRFSGRQFSNSRSEMNVSTLELGDSALYLCASSSTVSYEQYFGPGTRLTVT.

This clone was seen a handful of times. The chain employs TRBV7-9 and TRBJ1-6; the D is unclear. The V end lost 5 bases, the J end lost 6 bases, and 8 bases lay between the germline ends. CDR1 is SEHNR, CDR2 FQNEAQ, per germline (reference sequence). The CDR3 is 13 residues long. For the CDR3, the DNA is TGTGCCAGCAGCCAATTCGGTAATTCACCCCTCCACTTT. This gives the protein CASSQFGNSPLHF.

The chain carries TRBV6-5 and TRBJ2-3; the D is unclear. This CDR3 has 13 residues. V was trimmed by 2 bases and J by 0 bases, leaving 3 bases between them. CDR1 MNHEY and CDR2 SVGAGI come from the germline V gene. The DNA for the CDR3 is TGTGCCAGCAGTTACCCTAGCACAGATACGCAGTATTTT. Translation gives CASSYPSTDTQYF.

This chain connects TRBV7-2 to TRBJ1-1; D possibly corresponds to TRBD1 (6 bases). Per germline, CDR1 SGHTA and CDR2 FQGNSA. The CDR3 totals 13 residues. V gave up 3 bases and J gave up 7 bases, with 12 bases separating them. CDR3 sequence (DNA): TGTGCCAGCAGCTTTTACGGGGGGCGTGAAGCTTTCTTT. This sequence encodes CASSFYGGREAFF.

The chain is built from TRBV6-5 and TRBJ1-1, with TRBD1 matching 7 bases. V gave up 2 bases and J gave up 4 bases; unmatched junction bases: 4. CDR1 MNHEY and CDR2 SVGAGI come from the germline V gene. The CDR3 totals 14 residues. CDR3: CASSYAGTVTEAFF. The CDR3 bases are TGTGCCAGCAGTTACGCCGGGACAGTCACTGAAGCTTTCTTT.

This clone was seen only a few times. This sequence joins TRBV12-3 or TRBV12-4 and TRBJ1-2; 10 positions agree with TRBD1. CDR3 length: 13 residues. Trimming at V came to 5 bases and at J to 8 bases, leaving 5 bases not matched to a gene. Here the CDR3 reads CASSRDRGEGYTF. CDR3 nucleotide sequence: TGTGCCAGCAGTAGGGACAGGGGAGAGGGCTACACCTTC.

The chain joins TRBV27 to TRBJ2-7; a weak D match, TRBD1 (6 bases). Trimming stripped 5 bases from V and 0 bases from J, with 14 bases between. The length of the CDR3 is 15 residues. Germline V gives CDR1 MNHEY, CDR2 SMNVEV (reference sequence). The CDR3: CASSPRDTSSYEQYF. CDR3 bases: TGTGCCAGCAGTCCGAGGGACACCAGCTCCTACGAGCAGTACTTC.

J is TRBJ2-3 and V is TRBV18, with D possibly being TRBD2 (6 bases). Looked up from germline, CDR1 is KGHSH and CDR2 is LQKENI. The ends were cut back, 4 bases at V and 5 bases at J, with 7 bases in the middle. The CDR3 loop spans 12 amino acids. The CDR3 protein is CASSHGGDTQYF. CDR3 sequence (DNA): TGTGCCAGCTCACACGGGGGAGATACGCAGTATTTT. Full variable domain (missing parts from reference TRBV18 and TRBJ2-3): NAGVMQNPRHLVRRRGQEARLRCSPMKGHSHVYWYRQLPEEGLKFMVYLQKENIIDESGMPKERFSAEFPKEGPSILRIQQVVRGDSAAYFCASSHGGDTQYFGPGTRLTVL.

This clone was observed a few times. CDR3 DNA sequence: TGTGCCAGCAGGGCGACAGGGGAGGGAGAGACCCAGTACTTC. Its protein is CASRATGEGETQYF. The chain employs TRBV6-6 and TRBJ2-5, with TRBD1 as a possible D gene (8 bases). V lost 6 bases to trimming and J lost 4 bases, with 15 bases between them. Germline V gene lookup returns CDR1 MNHNY and CDR2 SVGAGI (reference sequence). This CDR3 has 14 amino acids.